This T cell receptor (beta chain) was recovered during a study of T cell responses to AZD1222 COVID-19 vaccine. Study summary: Recipients boosted at about 4 weeks or about 12 weeks are pooled. Study-wide findings and caveats: Sampled repertoires all dated from after the peak T cell response. Just a handful of AZD1222 recipients were seropositive at baseline. An increase in Spike-specific TCR breadth and depth was observed after two AZD1222 doses.

Sequenced by immunoSEQ multiplex PCR; TCRdb stores in-frame clones only, minus some. The data show 130,000 or so clones, roughly 90% seen once. Germline V gene sequence: CDR1 MNHNS, CDR2 SASEGT. V was shortened by 2 bases and J by 7 bases, with 11 bases between the two germline ends. The length of the CDR3 is 13 residues. As concerns this clone: Its antigen is unidentified.

The receptor was derived from an adult in good health. The chain carries TRBV6-1 and TRBJ1-2; a weak D match, TRBD1 (5 bases). The input for sequencing was peripheral blood, taken on day 0 of AZD1222 vaccination. The CDR3 region is CASSEKEGTGYTF. DNA for the CDR3: TGTGCCAGCAGTGAAAAGGAGGGGACTGGCTACACCTTC.